The 29 T cell receptor beta chains below come from one sample, sequenced in a study of beta chain features in type 1 diabetes. The antigens of these receptors remain unknown. Study results and limitations: Among patients with Type 1 diabetes, TCRB CDR3s were moderately but significantly shorter in every one of the four CD4+ subsets.

Every bit of the isolated RNA underwent reverse transcription, so sequencing read expressed TCRB transcripts. The protocol was immunoSEQ multiplex PCR, while the TCRdb copy is restricted to in-frame clones and leaves out a portion. The sample includes some 360,000 clones, 9.5% to 10% of them seen just once. Sequencing was done on a sample of central memory CD4+ T cells from blood. These receptors all stem from a man under 40 with type 1 diabetes.

The chain combines TRBV2 with TRBJ2-5; D is unresolved. Trimming pared 6 bases from V and 3 bases from J, leaving 5 bases between. The CDR3 runs 11 residues. Looked up from germline, CDR1 is SNHLY and CDR2 is FYNNEI. This chain's CDR3 is CASRPEETQYF. In DNA, the CDR3 is TGTGCCAGCAGACCTGAAGAGACCCAGTACTTC. Using reference TRBV2 and TRBJ2-5 for the parts outside the CDR3, the full variable domain is EPEVTQTPSHQVTQMGQEVILRCVPISNHLYFYWYRQILGQKVEFLVSFYNNEISEKSEIFDDQFSVERPDGSNFTLKIRSTKLEDSAMYFCASRPEETQYFGPGTRLLVL.

V is TRBV19 and J is TRBJ2-1, with 11 bases aligning to TRBD1. CDR3 length equals 16 residues. Germline V gene sequence: CDR1 LNHDA, CDR2 SQIVND (reference sequence). The V segment lost 1 base and the J segment 6 bases; nucleotides outside the gene matches: 5. CDR3 loop: CASSIGRDRGGNEQFF. As DNA, the CDR3 is TGTGCCAGTAGTATAGGACGGGACAGGGGGGGCAATGAGCAGTTCTTC. The full variable domain, in which reference TRBV19 and TRBJ2-1 provide the parts outside the CDR3, is DGGITQSPKYLFRKEGQNVTLSCEQNLNHDAMYWYRQDPGQGLRLIYYSQIVNDFQKGDIAEGYSVSREKKESFPLTVTSAQKNPTAFYLCASSIGRDRGGNEQFFGPGTRLTVL.

The rearrangement links TRBV4-1 to TRBJ2-7, with D perhaps matching TRBD2 (5 bases). The CDR3 is 16 amino acids. Germline CDR1 MGHRA, CDR2 YSYEKL. The germline V and J ends were trimmed by 4 bases and 0 bases, with 16 bases remaining between them. The CDR3 reads CASSPPGTDYSYEQYF. DNA for the CDR3: TGCGCCAGCAGCCCCCCAGGCACTGACTACTCCTACGAGCAGTACTTC.

The chain has TRBV6-5 and TRBJ1-5; D gene ambiguous. Germline CDR1 and CDR2: MNHEY and SVGAGI. CDR3 length: 12 amino acids. Between the trimmed V and J ends, which lost 6 bases and 6 bases, there was a span of 9 bases. The CDR3 nucleotides read TGTGCCAGCAGGAAGATGGGTCAGCCCCAGCATTTT. Protein sequence: CASRKMGQPQHF.

This clone was counted many times. The chain joins TRBV11-2 to TRBJ2-2; the D gene is possibly TRBD2 (6 bases). CDR1 is SGHAT, CDR2 FQNNGV, per germline. The V end lost 1 base, the J end lost 1 base, and 7 bases lay between the germline ends. This CDR3 has 15 amino acids. The CDR3 is CASSLGRENTGELFF. CDR3 bases: TGTGCCAGCAGCTTAGGGCGGGAGAACACCGGGGAGCTGTTTTTT.

This sequence joins TRBV4-1 and TRBJ2-2; no clear D. The ends were cut back, 0 bases at V and 4 bases at J, with 15 bases in the middle. This CDR3 has 17 amino acids. Germline V gene lookup returns CDR1 MGHRA and CDR2 YSYEKL. The CDR3 reads CASSQDDFRAPTGELFF. For the CDR3, the DNA is TGCGCCAGCAGCCAAGATGACTTTAGGGCCCCCACCGGGGAGCTGTTTTTT.

Of note for this clone: It may be a read error: a sequence one base away is much more abundant. This rearrangement joins TRBV7-2 to TRBJ2-1; TRBD2 might be the D (5 bases). The germline V gene has CDR1 SGHTA and CDR2 FQGNSA. The CDR3 loop spans 16 amino acids. V was clipped by 5 bases and J by 3 bases, with 17 bases between them. The CDR3 sequence is CASSQAALQLYNEQFF. CDR3 DNA: TGTGCCAGCAGCCAAGCGGCTCTCCAACTCTACAATGAGCAGTTCTTC.

A few counts support this clone. CDR3 bases: TGTGCCAGCAGGTCCCAGGGGGCTTCACGTCAAGAGACCCAGTACTTC. Its translation: CASRSQGASRQETQYF. This sequence joins TRBV27 and TRBJ2-5; 8 nucleotides line up with TRBD1. Germline CDR1 and CDR2: MNHEY and SMNVEV (reference sequence). The V gene end was trimmed by 6 bases and the J gene end by 2 bases; junction bases not matched to a gene: 11. The CDR3 covers 16 residues.

This chain joins TRBV19 and TRBJ1-2; a possible D gene is TRBD1 (5 bases). The V gene's germline CDR1 is LNHDA and CDR2 SQIVND (reference sequence). The CDR3 is 14 amino acids. V lost 7 bases, J lost 4 bases, and 16 bases lay in between. The CDR3 DNA reads as TGTGCCAGTATCCCCCCAGGGACTCTCTATGGCTACACCTTC. Translated, it gives CASIPPGTLYGYTF.

The J gene is TRBJ1-3, the V gene TRBV28; D remains unclear. The germline V and J ends were trimmed by 3 bases and 0 bases, with 6 bases remaining between them. In germline, CDR1 is MDHEN, CDR2 SYDVKM. This CDR3 region has 14 residues. The CDR3 spells CASSFSTSGNTIYF. CDR3 nucleotide sequence: TGTGCCAGCAGTTTTTCCACCTCTGGAAACACCATATATTTT. Using reference TRBV28 and TRBJ1-3 for the parts outside the CDR3, the full variable domain is DVKVTQSSRYLVKRTGEKVFLECVQDMDHENMFWYRQDPGLGLRLIYFSYDVKMKEKGDIPEGYSVSREKKERFSLILESASTNQTSMYLCASSFSTSGNTIYFGEGSWLTVV.

In its sample, this clone was seen many times. J is TRBJ2-7 and V is TRBV4-2, with TRBD2 identical over 11 bases. This CDR3 is 17 amino acids long. CDR1 is LGHNA and CDR2 is YNFKEQ in the germline V gene. V dropped 4 bases and J dropped 2; count of bases not matched to a gene: 10. In nucleotides, the CDR3 is TGTGCCAGCAGCCCACTTGTAGGGACTAGCGGAGCCTACGAGCAGTACTTC. Translated: CASSPLVGTSGAYEQYF.

This chain uses TRBV9 with TRBJ2-5; D may be TRBD1 (6 bases). Trimming shortened V by 4 bases and J by 2 bases, and 12 bases separated the two germline ends. Germline CDR1 SGDLS, CDR2 YYNGEE. The CDR3 has 14 amino acids. This CDR3 is CASSIGQRQETQYF. As DNA, the CDR3 is TGTGCCAGCAGCATCGGACAGAGGCAAGAGACCCAGTACTTC.

This clone turned up a few times. J is TRBJ1-1 and V is TRBV11-2; unclear D gene. The CDR3 is 14 amino acids. Germline assignment: CDR1 SGHAT and CDR2 FQNNGV. Trimming removed 0 bases from V and 2 bases from J, with 7 bases in between. CDR3 residues: CASSLDRRNTEAFF. DNA for the CDR3: TGTGCCAGCAGCTTAGATAGGCGCAACACTGAAGCTTTCTTT.

This clone has only a few counts. The chain couples TRBV6-6 to TRBJ2-5; 8 bases align to TRBD2. The CDR3 contains 13 residues. V lost 8 bases to trimming and J lost 5 bases; unmatched junction nucleotides: 7. Germline V gene lookup returns CDR1 MNHNY and CDR2 SVGAGI (reference sequence). CDR3 in amino acids: CASLGSGTETQYF. CDR3 bases: TGTGCCAGCCTTGGTAGCGGGACCGAGACCCAGTACTTC.

The chain has TRBV28 and TRBJ2-7; D unresolved. Germline V gene sequence: CDR1 MDHEN, CDR2 SYDVKM. The V and J ends lost 2 bases and 4 bases respectively, with 12 bases between them. There are 14 residues in the CDR3. CDR3 region: CASSLDTSGYEQYF. For the CDR3, the DNA is TGTGCCAGCAGTTTAGACACTTCCGGGTACGAGCAGTACTTC.

This clone appeared a few times. The junction departs from germline at one end; a sequencing error may be responsible. The genes are TRBV4-1 and TRBJ2-3; D call uncertain. Germline V gene data show CDR1 as MGHRA and CDR2 as YSYEKL. The CDR3 is made up of 14 amino acids. The CDR3 region is CASSQDRTTDTQYF. As DNA, the CDR3 is TGTGCCAGCAGCCAAGATCGGACCACAGATACGCAGTATTTT.

The rearrangement joins TRBV11-1 to TRBJ2-2; 12 nucleotides line up with TRBD2. Germline lookup yields CDR1 SGHAT and CDR2 FQDESV (reference sequence). The ends lost 4 bases at V and 3 bases at J; junction bases unmatched: 3. This CDR3 spans 16 amino acids. The CDR3 nucleotides are TGTGCCAGCAGCTCTAGCGGGAGGGCGGACACCGGGGAGCTGTTTTTT. Protein product: CASSSSGRADTGELFF.

V usage is TRBV28 and J usage is TRBJ2-1; 8 nucleotides agree with TRBD1. Germline CDR1 and CDR2: MDHEN and SYDVKM. V trimming: 2 bases; J trimming: 7 bases; junction bases outside the gene matches: 7. This CDR3 has 15 amino acids. The CDR3 region is CASSLMGTGGNEQFF. The CDR3 bases are TGTGCCAGCAGTTTAATGGGGACAGGCGGGAATGAGCAGTTCTTC. Full variable domain (outside the CDR3, taken from reference TRBV28 and TRBJ2-1): DVKVTQSSRYLVKRTGEKVFLECVQDMDHENMFWYRQDPGLGLRLIYFSYDVKMKEKGDIPEGYSVSREKKERFSLILESASTNQTSMYLCASSLMGTGGNEQFFGPGTRLTVL.

The chain employs TRBV6-6 and TRBJ1-2; D is undetermined. Per germline, CDR1 MNHNY and CDR2 SVGAGI (reference sequence). CDR3 size: 14 residues. V was pared by 8 bases and J by 5 bases, with 18 bases between. The CDR3 loop is CASSKETDLYGYTF. CDR3 sequence (DNA): TGTGCCAGCTCTAAGGAAACAGACCTTTATGGCTACACCTTC.

V and J are TRBV28 and TRBJ1-5, with D unclear. The CDR3 sequence is 15 residues long. Per the germline V gene, CDR1 is MDHEN and CDR2 is SYDVKM. Trimming stripped 6 bases from V and 3 bases from J, with 15 bases between. The DNA for the CDR3 is TGTGCCAGCAGACACCCACGGCCTTTCAATCAGCCCCAGCATTTT. As protein: CASRHPRPFNQPQHF. The full variable domain, with the rest looked up from reference TRBV28 and TRBJ1-5, is DVKVTQSSRYLVKRTGEKVFLECVQDMDHENMFWYRQDPGLGLRLIYFSYDVKMKEKGDIPEGYSVSREKKERFSLILESASTNQTSMYLCASRHPRPFNQPQHFGDGTRLSIL.

This clone was detected many times. This rearrangement joins TRBV19 to TRBJ2-5, with TRBD1 as a possible D gene (5 bases). The CDR3 is made up of 12 amino acids. Trimming pared 5 bases from V and 5 bases from J, leaving 9 bases between. Germline-derived CDR1 and CDR2 are LNHDA and SQIVND (reference sequence). The CDR3 sequence is CASSSGAETQYF. The CDR3 nucleotides are TGTGCCAGTAGTTCTGGGGCCGAGACCCAGTACTTC.

This clone was detected a few times. V is TRBV5-1 and J is TRBJ2-5, with D hard to call. The V gene's germline CDR1 is SGHRS and CDR2 YFSETQ. This CDR3 region has 13 residues. V was trimmed by 4 bases and J by 2 bases, leaving 9 bases between them. CDR3 region: CASSPSPQETQYF. The CDR3 DNA sequence: TGCGCCAGCAGCCCTTCGCCGCAAGAGACCCAGTACTTC.

The chain is built from TRBV9 and TRBJ2-7, with TRBD1 matching over 7 bases. The CDR3 has 13 amino acids. V lost 3 bases to trimming and J lost 7 bases; unmatched junction nucleotides: 7. Germline V gene lookup returns CDR1 SGDLS and CDR2 YYNGEE. The CDR3 DNA is TGTGCCAGCAGCGCAAGACAGGGTGAAGAGCAGTACTTC. Its translation is CASSARQGEEQYF. The variable domain in full, with the rest retrieved from reference TRBV9 and TRBJ2-7, is DSGVTQTPKHLITATGQRVTLRCSPRSGDLSVYWYQQSLDQGLQFLIQYYNGEERAKGNILERFSAQQFPDLHSELNLSSLELGDSALYFCASSARQGEEQYFGPGTRLTVT.

About this clone itself: Other nucleotide sequences in the sample specify the same CDR3. This rearrangement joins TRBV4-1 to TRBJ2-1; possibly TRBD1 or TRBD2 for D (5 bases each). CDR1 MGHRA and CDR2 YSYEKL come from the germline V gene. V was pared by 1 base and J by 10 bases, with 8 bases between. The CDR3 consists of 12 residues. CDR3 loop: CASSQGDREQFF. The CDR3 coding sequence is TGCGCCAGCAGCCAAGGGGACCGCGAGCAGTTCTTC.

This clone was picked up many times. The DNA is omitted, as the CDR3 cannot be located on it reliably, and the CDR3 follows TCRdb's listing. J is TRBJ1-1 and V is TRBV6-5. The CDR3 has 14 amino acids, counting both end residues. Per germline, CDR1 MNHEY and CDR2 SVGAGI. The chain's CDR3 is CASSSSYGDTEAFF.

In its sample, this clone was seen a few times. J is TRBJ2-2 and V is TRBV2; 7 bases are shared with TRBD1. CDR1 and CDR2 (germline): SNHLY, FYNNEI. This CDR3 is 15 amino acids long. J was trimmed by 0 bases and V by 5 bases; bases with no gene match: 3. The CDR3 nucleotides read TGTGCCAGCAGTCCCCAGGGGGCGAACACCGGGGAGCTGTTTTTT. Translated: CASSPQGANTGELFF.

The genes are TRBV7-6 and TRBJ2-3, with 9 bases matching TRBD2. The CDR3 runs 14 residues. The trim removed 5 bases at V and 4 bases at J, leaving 4 bases unmatched. The germline CDR1 and CDR2 sequences are SGHVS and FNYEAQ. DNA for the CDR3: TGTGCCAGCAGCCGCGGGAGGGTCCCAGATACGCAGTATTTT. It specifies CASSRGRVPDTQYF.

This clone has only a few counts. Additional DNA sequences in this sample encode the identical CDR3. The J gene is TRBJ1-5, the V gene TRBV7-2, with 7 bases identical to TRBD1. CDR1 and CDR2 (germline): SGHTA, FQGNSA. Trimming took 1 base from V and 4 from J; bases not matched to a gene: 4. The CDR3 contains 15 residues. The CDR3 DNA is TGTGCCAGCAGCTTAGTTGGGGGACAGAATCAGCCCCAGCATTTT. It encodes CASSLVGGQNQPQHF.

This chain joins TRBV2 and TRBJ2-1; 8 nucleotides agree with TRBD2. Per the germline V gene, CDR1 is SNHLY and CDR2 is FYNNEI. The CDR3 has 13 amino acids. Losses at the gene ends were 7 bases for V and 9 bases for J; bases not matched to a gene: 8. Here the CDR3 DNA reads TGTGCCAGCAACGAGCGGGAGAGGGGTGAGCAGTTCTTC. This sequence encodes CASNERERGEQFF.